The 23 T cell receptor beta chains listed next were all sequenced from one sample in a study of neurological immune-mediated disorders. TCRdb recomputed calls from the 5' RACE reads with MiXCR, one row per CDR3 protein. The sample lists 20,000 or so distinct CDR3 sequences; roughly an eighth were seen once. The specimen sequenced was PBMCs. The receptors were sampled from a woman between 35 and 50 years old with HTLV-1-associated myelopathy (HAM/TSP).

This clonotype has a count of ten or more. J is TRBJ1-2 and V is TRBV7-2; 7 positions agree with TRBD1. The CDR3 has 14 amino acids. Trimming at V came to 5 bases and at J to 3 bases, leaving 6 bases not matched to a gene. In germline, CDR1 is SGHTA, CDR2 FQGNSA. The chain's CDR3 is CASSRPTGYYGYTF. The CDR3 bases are TGTGCCAGCAGCCGCCCGACAGGGTACTATGGCTACACCTTC.

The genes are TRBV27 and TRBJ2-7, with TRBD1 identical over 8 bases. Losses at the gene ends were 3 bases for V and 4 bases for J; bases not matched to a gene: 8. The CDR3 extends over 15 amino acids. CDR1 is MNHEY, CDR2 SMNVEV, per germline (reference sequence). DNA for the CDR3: TGTGCCAGCAGTTTGAGGCAGGGGGCGCAGTACGAGCAGTACGTC. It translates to CASSLRQGAQYEQYV.

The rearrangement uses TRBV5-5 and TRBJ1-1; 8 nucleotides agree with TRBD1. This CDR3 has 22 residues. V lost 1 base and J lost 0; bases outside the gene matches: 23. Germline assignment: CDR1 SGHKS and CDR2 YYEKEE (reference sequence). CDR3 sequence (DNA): TGTGCCAGCAGCTTGTGGGCAGGGGGCAGGTTTTTGGACGGGGGCCTGAACACTGAAGCTTTCTTT. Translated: CASSLWAGGRFLDGGLNTEAFF.

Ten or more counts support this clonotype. CDR3 nucleotide sequence: TGCGCCAGCACCCCAACCGGGCCTTCAGACGGCTACACCTTC. It is translated as CASTPTGPSDGYTF. The J gene is TRBJ1-2, the V gene TRBV5-1; the D is unclear. CDR3 length equals 14 residues. Trimming took 6 bases from V and 8 from J, leaving 20 bases between them. The germline V gene encodes CDR1 SGHRS and CDR2 YFSETQ.

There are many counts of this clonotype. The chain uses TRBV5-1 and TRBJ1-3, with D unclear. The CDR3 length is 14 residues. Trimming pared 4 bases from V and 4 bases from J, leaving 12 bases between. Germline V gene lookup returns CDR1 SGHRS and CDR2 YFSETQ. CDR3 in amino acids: CASSDGIWGNTIYF. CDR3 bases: TGCGCCAGCAGCGACGGGATTTGGGGAAACACCATATATTTT. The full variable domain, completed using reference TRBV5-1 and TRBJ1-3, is KAGVTQTPRYLIKTRGQQVTLSCSPISGHRSVSWYQQTPGQGLQFLFEYFSETQRNKGNFPGRFSGRQFSNSRSEMNVSTLELGDSALYLCASSDGIWGNTIYFGEGSWLTVV.

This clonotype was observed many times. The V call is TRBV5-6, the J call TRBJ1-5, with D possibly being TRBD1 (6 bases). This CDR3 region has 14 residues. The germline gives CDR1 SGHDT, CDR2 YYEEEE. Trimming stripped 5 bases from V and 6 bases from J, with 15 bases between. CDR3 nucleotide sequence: TGTGCCAGCAGGCAACAGGGTCTAAGTCAGCCCCAGCATTTT. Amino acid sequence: CASRQQGLSQPQHF.

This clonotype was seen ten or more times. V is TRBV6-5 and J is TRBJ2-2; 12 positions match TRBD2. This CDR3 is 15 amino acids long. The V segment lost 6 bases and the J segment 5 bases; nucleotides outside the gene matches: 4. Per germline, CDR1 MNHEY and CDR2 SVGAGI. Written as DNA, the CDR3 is TGTGCCAGCAGACCCGGACTAGCGGGGACCGGGGAGCTGTTTTTT. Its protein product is CASRPGLAGTGELFF.

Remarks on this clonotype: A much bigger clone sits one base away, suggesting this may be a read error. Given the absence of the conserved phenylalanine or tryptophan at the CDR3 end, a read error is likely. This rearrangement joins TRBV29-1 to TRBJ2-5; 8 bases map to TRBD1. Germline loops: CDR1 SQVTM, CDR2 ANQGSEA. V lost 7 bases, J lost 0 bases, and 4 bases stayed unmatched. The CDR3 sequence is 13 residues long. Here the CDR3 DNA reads TGCAGCGGCAACAGGGGGAACCAAGAGACCCAGTACTTA. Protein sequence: CSGNRGNQETQYL.

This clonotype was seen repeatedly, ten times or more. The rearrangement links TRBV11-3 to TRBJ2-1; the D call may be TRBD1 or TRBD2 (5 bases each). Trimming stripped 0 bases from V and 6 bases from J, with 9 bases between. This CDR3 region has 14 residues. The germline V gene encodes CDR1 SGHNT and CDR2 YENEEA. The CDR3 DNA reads TGTGCCAGCAGCTTAGATCCCGGGGCCAATGAGCAGTTCTTC. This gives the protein CASSLDPGANEQFF. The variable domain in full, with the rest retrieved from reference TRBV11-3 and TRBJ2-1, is EAGVVQSPRYKIIEKKQPVAFWCNPISGHNTLYWYLQNLGQGPELLIRYENEEAVDDSQLPKDRFSAERLKGVDSTLKIQPAELGDSAVYLCASSLDPGANEQFFGPGTRLTVL.

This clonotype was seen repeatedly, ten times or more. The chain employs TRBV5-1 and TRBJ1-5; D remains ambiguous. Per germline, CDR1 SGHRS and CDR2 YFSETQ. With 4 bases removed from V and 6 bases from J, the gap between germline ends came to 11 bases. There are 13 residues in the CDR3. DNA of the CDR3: TGCGCCAGCAGCCCGGGCCCCGCTCAGCCCCAGCATTTT. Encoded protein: CASSPGPAQPQHF.

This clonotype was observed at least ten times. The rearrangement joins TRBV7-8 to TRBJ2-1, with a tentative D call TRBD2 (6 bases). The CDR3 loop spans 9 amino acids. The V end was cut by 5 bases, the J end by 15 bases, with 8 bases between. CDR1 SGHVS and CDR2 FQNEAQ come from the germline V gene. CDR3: CASSPGGFF. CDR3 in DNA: TGTGCCAGCAGCCCCGGGGGGTTCTTC.

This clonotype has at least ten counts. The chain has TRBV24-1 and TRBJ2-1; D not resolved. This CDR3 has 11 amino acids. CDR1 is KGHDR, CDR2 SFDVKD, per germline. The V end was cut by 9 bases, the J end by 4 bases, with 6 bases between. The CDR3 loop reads CATENYNEQFF. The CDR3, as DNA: TGTGCCACCGAGAATTACAATGAGCAGTTCTTC.

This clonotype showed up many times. The CDR3 DNA is TGTGCCACCTATTTGACAGAGGGAACTGAAGCTTTCTTT. Translated: CATYLTEGTEAFF. This chain connects TRBV5-8 to TRBJ1-1, with TRBD1 as a possible D gene (5 bases). The CDR3 extends over 13 amino acids. Germline V gene data show CDR1 as SGHTS and CDR2 as YDEGEE. V lost 9 bases to trimming and J lost 5 bases, with 17 bases between them.

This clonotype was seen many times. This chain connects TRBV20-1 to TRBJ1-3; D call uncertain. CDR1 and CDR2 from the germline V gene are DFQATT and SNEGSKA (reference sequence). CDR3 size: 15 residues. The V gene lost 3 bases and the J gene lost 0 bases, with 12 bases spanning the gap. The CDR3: CSASGGWDSGNTIYF. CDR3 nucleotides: TGCAGTGCTAGCGGTGGGTGGGACTCTGGAAACACCATATATTTT.

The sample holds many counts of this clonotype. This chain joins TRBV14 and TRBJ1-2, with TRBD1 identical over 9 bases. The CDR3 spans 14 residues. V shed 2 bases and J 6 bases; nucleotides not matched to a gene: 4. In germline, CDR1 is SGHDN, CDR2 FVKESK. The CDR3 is CASSQIRTGDGYTF. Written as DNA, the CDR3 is TGTGCCAGCAGCCAAATAAGGACAGGGGATGGCTACACCTTC.

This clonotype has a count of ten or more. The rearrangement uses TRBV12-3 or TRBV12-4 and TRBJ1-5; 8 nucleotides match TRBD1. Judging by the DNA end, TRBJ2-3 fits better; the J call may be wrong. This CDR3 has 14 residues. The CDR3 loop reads CASSRTGSNQPQYF. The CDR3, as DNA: TGTGCCAGCAGTCGGACAGGGAGCAATCAGCCCCAGTATTTT.

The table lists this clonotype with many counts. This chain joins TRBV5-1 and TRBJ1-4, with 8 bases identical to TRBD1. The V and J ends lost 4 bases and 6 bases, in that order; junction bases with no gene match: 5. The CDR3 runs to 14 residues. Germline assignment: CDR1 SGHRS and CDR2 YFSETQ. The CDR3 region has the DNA TGCGCCAGCAGCACCGGGACAGGAGATGAAAAACTGTTTTTT. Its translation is CASSTGTGDEKLFF.

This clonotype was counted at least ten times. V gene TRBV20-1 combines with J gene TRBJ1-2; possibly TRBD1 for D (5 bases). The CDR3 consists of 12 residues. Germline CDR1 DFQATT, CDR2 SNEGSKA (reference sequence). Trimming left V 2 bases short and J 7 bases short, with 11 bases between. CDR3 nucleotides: TGCAGTGCTAGACAACCAGGGTTTGGCTACACCTTC. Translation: CSARQPGFGYTF.

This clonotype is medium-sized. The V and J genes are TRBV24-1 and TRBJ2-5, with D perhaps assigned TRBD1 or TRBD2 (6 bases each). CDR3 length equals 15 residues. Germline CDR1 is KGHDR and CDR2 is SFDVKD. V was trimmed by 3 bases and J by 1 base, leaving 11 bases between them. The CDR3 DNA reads TGTGCCACCAGTGATAGAGGGGGACTCCAAGAGACCCAGTACTTC. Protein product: CATSDRGGLQETQYF.

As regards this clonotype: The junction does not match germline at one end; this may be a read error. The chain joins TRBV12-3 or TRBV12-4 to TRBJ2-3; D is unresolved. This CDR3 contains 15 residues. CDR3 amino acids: CASSLGQTRTDSQYF. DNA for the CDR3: TGTGCCAGCAGTTTGGGTCAGACTCGCACAGATTCGCAGTATTTT.

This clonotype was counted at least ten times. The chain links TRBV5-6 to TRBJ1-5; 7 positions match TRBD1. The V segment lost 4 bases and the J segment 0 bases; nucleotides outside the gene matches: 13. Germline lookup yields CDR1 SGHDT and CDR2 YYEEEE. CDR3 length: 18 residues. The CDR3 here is CASSKTGFILGSNQPQHF. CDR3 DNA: TGTGCCAGCAGCAAGACAGGGTTTATTCTAGGTAGCAATCAGCCCCAGCATTTT.

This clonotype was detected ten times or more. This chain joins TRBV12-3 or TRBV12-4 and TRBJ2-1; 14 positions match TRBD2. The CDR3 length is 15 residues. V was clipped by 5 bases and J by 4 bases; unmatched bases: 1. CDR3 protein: CASSRTSGGYNEQFF. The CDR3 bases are TGTGCCAGCAGTCGGACTAGCGGGGGGTACAATGAGCAGTTCTTC.

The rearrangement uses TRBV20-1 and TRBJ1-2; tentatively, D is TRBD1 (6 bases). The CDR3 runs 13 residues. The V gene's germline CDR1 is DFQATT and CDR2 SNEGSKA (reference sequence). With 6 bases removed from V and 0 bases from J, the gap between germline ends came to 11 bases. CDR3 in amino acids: CSAAYRANYGYTF. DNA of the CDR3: TGCAGTGCCGCTTACAGGGCTAACTATGGCTACACCTTC.